These 23 T cell receptor beta chains originate from one sample sequenced in a study of CD4+ T cells in melanoma. Sequenced by immunoSEQ multiplex PCR; TCRdb stores in-frame clones only, minus some. The sample lists 13,000 to 15,000 clones; about 64% were seen once. The sequencing input was cells from a culture (not recorded whether cultured in vitro). These receptors all come from a human donor with melanoma.

CDR3 region: CASSRRGQGANEQFF. The CDR3 coding sequence is TGTGCCAGCAGCCGCCGGGGACAGGGGGCTAATGAGCAGTTCTTC. The rearrangement joins TRBV11-2 to TRBJ2-1; 12 nucleotides match TRBD1. Germline CDR1 reads SGHAT; CDR2 reads FQNNGV. The CDR3 has 15 residues. The V gene end was trimmed by 5 bases and the J gene end by 7 bases; junction bases not matched to a gene: 6.

The chain links TRBV5-1 to TRBJ1-3; possibly TRBD1 for D (5 bases). Germline-derived CDR1 and CDR2 are SGHRS and YFSETQ. The CDR3 is 17 amino acids. V dropped 3 bases and J dropped 0 bases, with 16 bases sitting between them. The CDR3 coding sequence is TGCGCCAGCAGCTGGAGCCCCAGGGACTTCTCTGGAAACACCATATATTTT. This encodes CASSWSPRDFSGNTIYF.

V and J are TRBV5-1 and TRBJ1-2; D is perhaps TRBD1 (6 bases). V shed 0 bases and J shed 4 bases, with 16 bases lying between them. CDR1 is SGHRS, CDR2 YFSETQ, per germline. The CDR3 contains 16 residues. Here the CDR3 reads CASSLGSWGAGYGYTF. The DNA of the CDR3 is TGCGCCAGCAGCTTGGGGTCCTGGGGGGCTGGCTATGGCTACACCTTC.

V and J are TRBV5-4 and TRBJ2-7; 10 bases are shared with TRBD2. The CDR3 is made up of 15 amino acids. The trim removed 4 bases at V and 3 bases at J, leaving 7 bases unmatched. Per the germline V gene, CDR1 is SGHNT and CDR2 is YYREEE (reference sequence). For the CDR3, the DNA is TGTGCCAGCAGCCTCCGGGCTAGCGGGGGCTACGAGCAGTACTTC. Encoded protein: CASSLRASGGYEQYF.

The CDR3 region is CASSPYQNGGALFF. CDR3 DNA: TGCGCCAGCAGCCCCTATCAAAACGGGGGGGCGTTGTTCTTC. V gene TRBV5-1 combines with J gene TRBJ2-1; 8 nucleotides match TRBD2. This CDR3 is built from 14 residues. V dropped 4 bases and J dropped 15; count of bases not matched to a gene: 15. Germline CDR1 and CDR2: SGHRS and YFSETQ.

This chain joins TRBV4-1 and TRBJ1-4; D possibly corresponds to TRBD1 (5 bases). Looked up from germline, CDR1 is MGHRA and CDR2 is YSYEKL. The CDR3 is 16 amino acids. Trimming cost V 3 bases and J 0 bases, with 11 bases left between them. The CDR3 DNA follows: TGCGCCAGCAGCCAGGCAGGGAGAGCAACTAATGAAAAACTGTTTTTT. It encodes CASSQAGRATNEKLFF.

This rearrangement joins TRBV2 to TRBJ2-1; D is undetermined. Germline assignment: CDR1 SNHLY and CDR2 FYNNEI. With 7 bases removed from V and 9 bases from J, the gap between germline ends came to 16 bases. This CDR3 contains 13 residues. The CDR3 nucleotides are TGTGCCAGCAAAAGGGCCTCGACGTCTGAGCAGTTCTTC. Its protein is CASKRASTSEQFF.

V and J are TRBV30 and TRBJ2-7; TRBD1 matches at 7 bases. CDR3 length: 14 residues. Germline assignment: CDR1 GTSNPN and CDR2 SVGIG (reference sequence). V was pared by 0 bases and J by 3 bases, with 5 bases of the junction left unmatched. CDR3 sequence (DNA): TGTGCCTGGAGTGTCGACCCAGGGGGCTACGAGCAGTACTTC. Protein: CAWSVDPGGYEQYF.

V gene TRBV7-6 combines with J gene TRBJ2-5; 11 positions agree with TRBD2. The trim removed 9 bases at V and 1 base at J, leaving 22 bases unmatched. This CDR3 spans 20 amino acids. Germline CDR1 SGHVS, CDR2 FNYEAQ. CDR3 sequence (DNA): TGTGCCAGTCGAGTAGGTCGGCTAGCGGGGGGACAACTATTCCAAGAGACCCAGTACTTC. Its translation: CASRVGRLAGGQLFQETQYF.

The CDR3 protein is CASSPRTETYEQYF. CDR3 sequence (DNA): TGTGCCAGCTCACCAAGGACGGAGACCTACGAGCAGTACTTC. This chain joins TRBV18 and TRBJ2-7; no clear D gene. V was shortened by 2 bases and J by 2 bases, with 10 bases between the two germline ends. Germline CDR1 is KGHSH and CDR2 is LQKENI. This CDR3 is built from 14 residues.

This clone was seen a few times. The rearrangement links TRBV7-6 to TRBJ2-2; 7 nucleotides match TRBD1. After removal of 11 bases from V and 0 bases from J, the junction contained 6 bases not matched to a gene. The CDR3 is made up of 14 amino acids. Germline V CDR1 and CDR2: SGHVS, FNYEAQ. CDR3 sequence (DNA): TGTGCCGTTAGGGACAGAACGAACACCGGGGAGCTGTTTTTT. It encodes CAVRDRTNTGELFF.

The chain couples TRBV6-1 to TRBJ1-2, with 12 bases identical to TRBD1. Losses at the gene ends were 6 bases for V and 4 bases for J; bases not matched to a gene: 3. The length of the CDR3 is 14 residues. Germline V gene data show CDR1 as MNHNS and CDR2 as SASEGT. CDR3 region: CASRGQGAFYGYTF. The DNA of the CDR3 is TGTGCCAGCAGGGGACAGGGGGCATTCTATGGCTACACCTTC.

CDR3 residues: CASSDPSRGGNEQFF. In nucleotides, the CDR3 is TGCGCCAGCAGCGACCCGAGCCGGGGGGGCAATGAGCAGTTCTTC. The chain recombines TRBV5-1 with TRBJ2-1; 8 positions agree with TRBD2. From germline, CDR1 is SGHRS and CDR2 YFSETQ. This CDR3 is built from 15 residues. J gave up 6 bases and V 4 bases, and 9 bases lay outside the gene matches. Complete variable domain (other parts from reference TRBV5-1 and TRBJ2-1): KAGVTQTPRYLIKTRGQQVTLSCSPISGHRSVSWYQQTPGQGLQFLFEYFSETQRNKGNFPGRFSGRQFSNSRSEMNVSTLELGDSALYLCASSDPSRGGNEQFFGPGTRLTVL.

This chain connects TRBV5-1 to TRBJ1-3, with D uncertain. Germline lookup yields CDR1 SGHRS and CDR2 YFSETQ. Between the trimmed V and J ends, which lost 0 bases and 4 bases, there was a span of 14 bases. This CDR3 is built from 16 residues. The CDR3 sequence: CASSLGPTGMGNTIYF. In DNA form, the CDR3 reads TGCGCCAGCAGCTTGGGCCCCACGGGGATGGGAAACACCATATATTTT.

There are a few counts of this clone. This chain links TRBV30 with TRBJ1-6; TRBD1 is a possible D gene (6 bases). Trimming cost V 3 bases and J 10 bases, with 10 bases left between them. The CDR3 totals 12 residues. Germline V gene sequence: CDR1 GTSNPN, CDR2 SVGIG (reference sequence). Here the CDR3 DNA reads TGTGCCTGGAGGACAGGACTCTCACCCCTCCACTTT. It yields the protein CAWRTGLSPLHF.

The rearrangement uses TRBV18 and TRBJ1-1, with TRBD1 matching 8 bases. V shed 5 bases and J 3 bases; nucleotides not matched to a gene: 5. The germline CDR1 and CDR2 sequences are KGHSH and LQKENI. The CDR3 is 14 amino acids. CDR3 sequence reads: CASSEGGQDTEAFF. In nucleotides, the CDR3 is TGTGCCAGCTCAGAGGGGGGACAGGACACTGAAGCTTTCTTT.

This clone was observed a handful of times. The V gene is TRBV9, the J gene TRBJ1-6; D remains ambiguous. Trimming took 0 bases from V and 3 from J, leaving 4 bases between them. The CDR3 runs to 14 residues. Germline CDR1 is SGDLS and CDR2 is YYNGEE. The CDR3 reads CASSVGSYNSPLHF. DNA for the CDR3: TGTGCCAGCAGCGTAGGCAGCTATAATTCACCCCTCCACTTT.

This clone was seen a few times. The chain has TRBV5-1 and TRBJ1-2, with TRBD1 as a possible D gene (5 bases). From germline, CDR1 is SGHRS and CDR2 YFSETQ. CDR3 length equals 12 residues. The V end was cut by 3 bases, the J end by 5 bases, with 8 bases between. CDR3 DNA sequence: TGCGCCAGCAGCTGGGGCGAGTATGGCTACACCTTC. It encodes CASSWGEYGYTF.

V gene TRBV2 combines with J gene TRBJ2-1; 10 nucleotides match TRBD2. Per the germline V gene, CDR1 is SNHLY and CDR2 is FYNNEI. With 6 bases clipped from V and 9 bases from J, the junction kept 8 bases outside the gene matches. The CDR3 runs to 14 residues. As DNA, the CDR3 is TGTGCCAGCAGCGTACTAGCGGGGAGGGGTGAGCAGTTCTTC. It translates to CASSVLAGRGEQFF.

The chain couples TRBV7-2 to TRBJ2-2, with D tentatively TRBD2 (6 bases). Germline V lookup: CDR1 SGHTA, CDR2 FQGNSA. This CDR3 contains 16 residues. The ends were cut back, 3 bases at V and 0 bases at J, with 11 bases in the middle. The CDR3 sequence: CASSFGGTANTGELFF. The CDR3, as DNA: TGTGCCAGCAGCTTCGGGGGAACAGCGAACACCGGGGAGCTGTTTTTT.

The chain has TRBV5-1 and TRBJ2-3; TRBD1 aligns across 8 bases. CDR1 SGHRS and CDR2 YFSETQ come from the germline V gene. The V gene end was trimmed by 4 bases and the J gene end by 5 bases; junction bases not matched to a gene: 9. The CDR3 runs to 15 residues. The CDR3 protein is CASSRQGAEVDTQYF. The CDR3 DNA is TGCGCCAGCAGCCGTCAGGGGGCTGAAGTAGATACGCAGTATTTT.

The chain couples TRBV7-9 to TRBJ1-5; D perhaps matches TRBD1 (5 bases). Germline CDR1 SEHNR, CDR2 FQNEAQ (reference sequence). V was clipped by 3 bases and J by 4 bases, with 10 bases between them. The CDR3 is 14 residues long. Here the CDR3 reads CASSFGTGNQPQHF. The CDR3 DNA is TGTGCCAGCAGCTTCGGGACGGGGAATCAGCCCCAGCATTTT.

This chain uses TRBV4-1 with TRBJ2-2; no clear D gene. The CDR3 consists of 15 residues. Trimming pared 3 bases from V and 1 base from J, leaving 9 bases between. Germline CDR1 and CDR2: MGHRA and YSYEKL. The CDR3 DNA reads as TGCGCCAGCAGCCACCACGGAATGAACACCGGGGAGCTGTTTTTT. Protein product: CASSHHGMNTGELFF.